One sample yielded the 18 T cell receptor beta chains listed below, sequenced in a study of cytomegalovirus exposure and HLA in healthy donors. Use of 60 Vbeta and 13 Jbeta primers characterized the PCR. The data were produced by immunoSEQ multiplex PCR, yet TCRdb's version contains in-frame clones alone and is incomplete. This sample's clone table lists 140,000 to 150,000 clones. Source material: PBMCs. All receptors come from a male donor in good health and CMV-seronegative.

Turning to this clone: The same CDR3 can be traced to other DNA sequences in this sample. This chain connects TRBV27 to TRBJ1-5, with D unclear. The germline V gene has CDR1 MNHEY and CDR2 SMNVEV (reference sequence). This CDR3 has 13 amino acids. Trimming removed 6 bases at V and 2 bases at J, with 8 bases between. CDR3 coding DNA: TGTGCCAGCAGCCTTAGCGGCAATCAGCCCCAGCATTTT. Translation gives CASSLSGNQPQHF.

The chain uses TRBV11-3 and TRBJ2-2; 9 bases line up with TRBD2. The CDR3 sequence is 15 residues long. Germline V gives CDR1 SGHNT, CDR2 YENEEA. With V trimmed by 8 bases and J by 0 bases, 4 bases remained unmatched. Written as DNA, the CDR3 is TGTGCCAGCGGCGGGGGGGGGCCGAACACCGGGGAGCTGTTTTTT. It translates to CASGGGGPNTGELFF.

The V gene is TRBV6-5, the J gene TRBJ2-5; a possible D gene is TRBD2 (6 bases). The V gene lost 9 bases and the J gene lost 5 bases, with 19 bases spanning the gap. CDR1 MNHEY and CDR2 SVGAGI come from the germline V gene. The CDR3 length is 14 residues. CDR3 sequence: CARGLRLAWETQYF. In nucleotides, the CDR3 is TGTGCCAGGGGGTTGAGGCTAGCGTGGGAGACCCAGTACTTC.

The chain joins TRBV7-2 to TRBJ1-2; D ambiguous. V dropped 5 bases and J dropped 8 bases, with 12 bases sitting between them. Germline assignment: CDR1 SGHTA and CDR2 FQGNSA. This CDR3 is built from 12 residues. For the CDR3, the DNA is TGTGCCAGCAGCCCCCCCGAGGGCGGCTACACCTTC. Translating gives CASSPPEGGYTF.

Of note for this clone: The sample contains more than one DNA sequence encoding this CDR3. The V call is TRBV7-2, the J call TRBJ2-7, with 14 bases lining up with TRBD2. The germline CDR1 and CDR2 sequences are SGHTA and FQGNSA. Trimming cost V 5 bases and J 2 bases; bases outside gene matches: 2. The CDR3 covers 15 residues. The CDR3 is CASSTGLAGAYEQYF. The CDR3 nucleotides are TGTGCCAGCAGCACGGGACTAGCGGGGGCCTACGAGCAGTACTTC.

The CDR3 DNA sequence: TGTGCGACAGGGGCCTTCATGAACACTGAAGCTTTCTTT. It codes for CATGAFMNTEAFF. This chain links TRBV5-5 with TRBJ1-1, with 8 bases identical to TRBD1. The CDR3 is made up of 13 amino acids. CDR1 is SGHKS and CDR2 is YYEKEE in the germline V gene (reference sequence).

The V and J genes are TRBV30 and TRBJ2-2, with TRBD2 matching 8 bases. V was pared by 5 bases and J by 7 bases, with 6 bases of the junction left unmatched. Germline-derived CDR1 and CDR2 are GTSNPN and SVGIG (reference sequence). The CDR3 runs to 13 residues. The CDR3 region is CAWAGGSHGELFF. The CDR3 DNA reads TGTGCCTGGGCGGGAGGATCTCACGGGGAGCTGTTTTTT. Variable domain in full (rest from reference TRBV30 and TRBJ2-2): SQTIHQWPATLVQPVGSPLSLECTVEGTSNPNLYWYRQAAGRGLQLLFYSVGIGQISSEVPQNLSASRPQDRQFILSSKKLLLSDSGFYLCAWAGGSHGELFFGEGSRLTVL.

As DNA, the CDR3 is TGTGCCAGCAGCTTTGCAGGGATCTCCTACGAGCAGTACTTC. This encodes CASSFAGISYEQYF. V gene TRBV7-8 combines with J gene TRBJ2-7; TRBD1 is a possible D gene (5 bases). Per the germline V gene, CDR1 is SGHVS and CDR2 is FQNEAQ. V shed 3 bases and J shed 0 bases, with 9 bases lying between them. The length of the CDR3 is 14 residues.

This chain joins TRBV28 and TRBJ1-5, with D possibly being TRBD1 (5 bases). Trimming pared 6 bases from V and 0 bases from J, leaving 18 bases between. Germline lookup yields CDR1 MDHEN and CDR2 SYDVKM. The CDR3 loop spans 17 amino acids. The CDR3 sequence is CASRPSGLGNSNQPQHF. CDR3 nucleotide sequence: TGTGCCAGCAGGCCCTCAGGGTTGGGAAATAGCAATCAGCCCCAGCATTTT.

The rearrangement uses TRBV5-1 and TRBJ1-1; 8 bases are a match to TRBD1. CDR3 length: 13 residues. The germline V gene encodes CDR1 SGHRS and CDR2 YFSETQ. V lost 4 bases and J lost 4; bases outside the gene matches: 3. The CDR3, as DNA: TGCGCCAGCAGCCGGACAGGGATCACTGAAGCTTTCTTT. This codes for CASSRTGITEAFF.

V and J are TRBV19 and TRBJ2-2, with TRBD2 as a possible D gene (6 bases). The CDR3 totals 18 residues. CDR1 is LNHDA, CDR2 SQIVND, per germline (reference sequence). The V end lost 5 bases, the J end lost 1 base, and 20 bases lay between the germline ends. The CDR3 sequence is CASSVVWGLYKNTGELFF. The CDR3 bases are TGTGCCAGTAGTGTCGTCTGGGGACTTTACAAGAACACCGGGGAGCTGTTTTTT.

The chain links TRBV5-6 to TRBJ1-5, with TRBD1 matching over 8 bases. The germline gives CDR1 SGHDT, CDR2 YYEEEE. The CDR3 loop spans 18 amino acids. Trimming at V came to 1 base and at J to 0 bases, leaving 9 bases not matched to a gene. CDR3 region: CASSLFTGGISSNQPQHF. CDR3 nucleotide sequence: TGTGCCAGCAGCTTGTTCACAGGGGGTATAAGTAGCAATCAGCCCCAGCATTTT.

The CDR3 region is CASSFTGRDSPLHF. The CDR3 DNA reads as TGTGCCAGCAGTTTTACTGGGAGGGATTCACCCCTCCACTTT. The rearrangement uses TRBV6-6 and TRBJ1-6; D ambiguous. Trimming shortened V by 4 bases and J by 8 bases, and 12 bases separated the two germline ends. The CDR3 totals 14 residues. Germline V lookup: CDR1 MNHNY, CDR2 SVGAGI (reference sequence).

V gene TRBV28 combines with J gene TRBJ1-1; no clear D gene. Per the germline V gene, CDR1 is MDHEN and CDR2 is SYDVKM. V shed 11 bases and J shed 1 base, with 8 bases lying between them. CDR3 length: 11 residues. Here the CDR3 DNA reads TGTGCCCTATTTGGGAACACTGAAGCTTTCTTT. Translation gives CALFGNTEAFF.

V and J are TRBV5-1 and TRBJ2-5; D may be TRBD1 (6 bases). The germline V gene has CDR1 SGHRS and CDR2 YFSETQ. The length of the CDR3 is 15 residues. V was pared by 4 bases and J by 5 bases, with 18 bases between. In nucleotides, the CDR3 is TGCGCCAGCAGCCCCACAGGGAACAACGGGGAGACCCAGTACTTC. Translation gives CASSPTGNNGETQYF.

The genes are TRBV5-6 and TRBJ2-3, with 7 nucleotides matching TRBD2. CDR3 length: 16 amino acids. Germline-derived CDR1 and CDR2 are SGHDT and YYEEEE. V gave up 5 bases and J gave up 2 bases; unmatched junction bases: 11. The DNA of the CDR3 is TGTGCCAGCAGTTCCGGCGGGGGTGGTTTCACAGATACGCAGTATTTT. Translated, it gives CASSSGGGGFTDTQYF.

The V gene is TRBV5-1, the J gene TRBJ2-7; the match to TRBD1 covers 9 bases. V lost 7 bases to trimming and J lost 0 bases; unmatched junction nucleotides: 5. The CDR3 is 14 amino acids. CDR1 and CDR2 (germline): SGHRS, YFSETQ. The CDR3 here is CASGMGQGSYEQYF. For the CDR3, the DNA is TGCGCCAGCGGAATGGGACAGGGCTCCTACGAGCAGTACTTC.

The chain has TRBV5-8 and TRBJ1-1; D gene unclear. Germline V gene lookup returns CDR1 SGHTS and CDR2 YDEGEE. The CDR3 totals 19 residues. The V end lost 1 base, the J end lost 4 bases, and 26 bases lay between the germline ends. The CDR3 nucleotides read TGTGCCAGCAGCTTGAAGTCAGTTGCGGGCGGGGTAGTGGGCACTGAAGCTTTCTTT. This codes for CASSLKSVAGGVVGTEAFF.